Listed below are T cell receptor beta chains from one sample, sequenced in a study of blood T cell repertoires in COVID-19. Only in-frame clones appear in the TCRdb table, and some are missing; sequencing was by immunoSEQ multiplex PCR. Here the sample spans over 250,000 clones, more than 75% being singletons. Sequenced: peripheral blood. The receptor set was obtained from a woman aged 40 to 50 who had recovered from COVID-19. The CDR3 runs from the conserved cysteine through the conserved F or W. D genes are given only for firm matches. Part of the rows lack a size; the others show once, few, many or a class for expanded clones.

CASRGGSPLHF,TGCGCCAGCCGTGGAGGTTCACCCCTCCACTTT,many,TRBJ1-6,TRBV10-2,.
CASRPRGGQRRRPGANVLTF,TGCGCCAGCAGGCCCCGCGGGGGGCAGCGCCGGCGTCCTGGGGCCAACGTCCTGACTTTC,.,TRBJ2-6,TRBV10-1,TRBD2
CASSDGLRATLGGYTF,TGTGCCAGCAGTGATGGTCTGCGGGCGACGCTCGGGGGCTACACCTTC,.,TRBJ1-2,TRBV6-1,.
CAWSPPGTGGAGETQYF,TGTGCCTGGAGTCCCCCCGGGACAGGGGGCGCGGGGGAGACCCAGTACTTC,.,TRBJ2-5,TRBV30,TRBD1
CASSQANRVYEQYF,TGTGCCAGCAGCCAAGCCAACAGGGTCTACGAGCAGTACTTC,.,TRBJ2-7,TRBV14,.
CASSFRRVAYEQYF,TGTGCCAGCAGCTTTCGGAGGGTGGCCTACGAGCAGTACTTC,.,TRBJ2-7,TRBV11-1,.
CASSRQGAGAYEQYF,TGTGCCAGCAGCCGACAGGGGGCGGGGGCCTACGAGCAGTACTTC,.,TRBJ2-7,TRBV6-5,TRBD1
CASSLDRGNSPLHF,TGTGCCAGCAGCCTGGACAGGGGGAATTCACCCCTCCACTTT,.,TRBJ1-6,TRBV5-4,TRBD1
CASSSPGGGITEAFF,TGTGCCAGCAGTTCACCCGGGGGGGGAATCACTGAAGCTTTCTTT,.,TRBJ1-1,TRBV27,.
CASSIVGGQGHSPLHF,TGTGCCAGTAGTATAGTTGGGGGACAGGGGCATTCACCCCTCCACTTT,.,TRBJ1-6,TRBV19,TRBD1
CAISESKPGLAGGSPSYNEQFF,TGTGCCATCAGTGAGTCGAAGCCCGGACTAGCGGGAGGGTCCCCTTCCTACAATGAGCAGTTCTTC,.,TRBJ2-1,TRBV10-3,TRBD2
CASSRQGPGTEAFF,TGTGCCAGCAGCCGACAGGGGCCTGGGACTGAAGCTTTCTTT,.,TRBJ1-1,TRBV6-5,TRBD1
CASSYSSPSAYEQYF,TGTGCCAGCAGTTACTCATCCCCCTCGGCCTACGAGCAGTACTTC,once,TRBJ2-7,TRBV6-6,.
CASSLDPSSYNEQFF,TGTGCCAGCAGCTTGGACCCGAGCTCCTACAATGAGCAGTTCTTC,.,TRBJ2-1,TRBV5-6,.
CASSQEGGPQETQYF,TGCGCCAGCAGCCAAGAAGGGGGCCCCCAAGAGACCCAGTACTTC,once,TRBJ2-5,TRBV4-3,TRBD1
CASSGWTGGFYEQYF,TGCGCCAGCAGTGGCTGGACAGGGGGATTCTACGAGCAGTACTTC,once,TRBJ2-7,TRBV10-2,TRBD1
CAWSVLDGYTF,TGTGCCTGGAGTGTACTGGATGGCTACACCTTC,.,TRBJ1-2,TRBV30,.
CASSLRDPKGTQYF,TGTGCCAGCAGTTTGCGGGACCCCAAAGGGACCCAGTACTTC,.,TRBJ2-5,TRBV27,.
CASSQPGSYNEQFF,TGCGCCAGCAGCCAACCGGGGTCCTACAATGAGCAGTTCTTC,once,TRBJ2-1,TRBV4-1,.
CASSLGDRGNTIYF,TGTGCCAGCAGCTTGGGGGACAGGGGGAACACCATATATTTT,.,TRBJ1-3,TRBV5-5,TRBD1
CASSFNQAGIGEQFF,TGTGCCAGCAGCTTTAATCAAGCGGGAATCGGTGAGCAGTTCTTC,.,TRBJ2-1,TRBV7-6,TRBD2
CASRVGSQETQYF,TGCGCCAGCAGAGTCGGGAGCCAAGAGACCCAGTACTTC,.,TRBJ2-5,TRBV5-1,.
CASSIPPVSYGYTF,TGTGCCAGTAGTATCCCCCCGGTATCGTATGGCTACACCTTC,.,TRBJ1-2,TRBV19,.
CASSPPGRGLGQPQHF,TGTGCCAGCTCACCACCTGGCAGGGGTTTAGGTCAGCCCCAGCATTTT,.,TRBJ1-5,TRBV18,.
CAISESGQGRFGNTIYF,TGTGCCATCAGTGAGTCCGGACAGGGCCGCTTTGGAAACACCATATATTTT,.,TRBJ1-3,TRBV10-3,TRBD1